The 9 T cell receptor beta chains given below trace back to one sample, sequenced in a study of cytomegalovirus exposure and HLA in healthy donors. PCR was performed using 60 Vbeta and 13 Jbeta primers. Assay used: immunoSEQ multiplex PCR; TCRdb lists only in-frame clones, some missing. The sample lists nearly 70,000 clones, roughly 74% occurring once. Sequencing was done on a sample of PBMCs. The receptors were gathered from a woman aged 55-70 years in good health and CMV-seropositive.

The chain carries TRBV5-1 and TRBJ2-2; 14 positions agree with TRBD2. The CDR3 is 16 amino acids. Germline V lookup: CDR1 SGHRS, CDR2 YFSETQ. After removal of 4 bases from V and 7 bases from J, the junction contained 6 bases not matched to a gene. The CDR3 region is CASSRGTSGSVGELFF. CDR3 nucleotide sequence: TGCGCCAGCAGCCGTGGGACTAGCGGGAGCGTCGGGGAGCTGTTTTTT.

This chain connects TRBV10-1 to TRBJ2-7; D perhaps matches TRBD2 (6 bases). V was trimmed by 8 bases and J by 6 bases, leaving 14 bases between them. Per germline, CDR1 WNHNN and CDR2 SYGVQD (reference sequence). The CDR3 sequence is 12 residues long. For the CDR3, the DNA is TGCGCCAGCGGGGGGTCCGGGTTCGAGCAGTACTTC. Amino acid sequence: CASGGSGFEQYF.

The chain recombines TRBV29-1 with TRBJ2-2; D perhaps matches TRBD2 (6 bases). The CDR3 loop spans 15 amino acids. Trimming pared 3 bases from V and 4 bases from J, leaving 15 bases between. Germline V lookup: CDR1 SQVTM, CDR2 ANQGSEA. In DNA form, the CDR3 reads TGCAGCGTTGATGGGGTAGCGGAGGGCACCGGGGAGCTGTTTTTT. Translating it yields CSVDGVAEGTGELFF.

The V gene is TRBV2, the J gene TRBJ1-5; D uncertain. The CDR3 runs 15 residues. V was clipped by 3 bases and J by 4 bases, with 13 bases between them. CDR1 and CDR2 (germline): SNHLY, FYNNEI. In nucleotides, the CDR3 is TGTGCCAGCAGTGATCCGGGGTTACGAAATCAGCCCCAGCATTTT. Protein sequence: CASSDPGLRNQPQHF. Using reference TRBV2 and TRBJ1-5 for the parts outside the CDR3, the full variable domain is EPEVTQTPSHQVTQMGQEVILRCVPISNHLYFYWYRQILGQKVEFLVSFYNNEISEKSEIFDDQFSVERPDGSNFTLKIRSTKLEDSAMYFCASSDPGLRNQPQHFGDGTRLSIL.

The genes are TRBV18 and TRBJ1-1; D gene ambiguous. The CDR3 spans 13 residues. Germline loops: CDR1 KGHSH, CDR2 LQKENI. V shed 3 bases and J shed 1 base, with 6 bases lying between them. CDR3 DNA: TGTGCCAGCTCACCTCACTGGAACACTGAAGCTTTCTTT. Its protein product is CASSPHWNTEAFF.

This clone was observed a single time. The chain uses TRBV9 and TRBJ2-1; 12 nucleotides align to TRBD2. Germline values: CDR1 SGDLS, CDR2 YYNGEE. The J segment lost 4 bases and the V segment lost 4 bases, leaving 3 bases of the junction unmatched. The CDR3 is 15 residues long. The CDR3 loop reads CASSPTSGGYNEQFF. The CDR3 bases are TGTGCCAGCAGCCCTACTAGCGGGGGGTACAATGAGCAGTTCTTC.

The rearrangement uses TRBV6-5 and TRBJ1-2, with 9 bases lining up with TRBD1. The CDR3 extends over 14 amino acids. Germline loops: CDR1 MNHEY, CDR2 SVGAGI. V lost 7 bases and J lost 7; bases outside the gene matches: 10. CDR3 bases: TGTGCCAGCACTCTAGGGACAGGGACCGGTGGCTACACCTTC. Protein: CASTLGTGTGGYTF.

The V call is TRBV5-1, the J call TRBJ2-1, with D perhaps TRBD2 (6 bases). With 4 bases removed from V and 4 bases from J, the gap between germline ends came to 12 bases. This CDR3 is built from 14 residues. The germline V gene has CDR1 SGHRS and CDR2 YFSETQ. The CDR3 loop is CASSPRDLYNEQFF. CDR3 DNA: TGCGCCAGCAGCCCCCGGGACTTGTACAATGAGCAGTTCTTC.

This clone was counted between two and nine times. The rearrangement links TRBV7-6 to TRBJ2-7; TRBD1 agrees at 8 bases. CDR3 length: 14 amino acids. Germline trimming cut 7 bases from V and 1 base from J; bases unmatched to any gene: 6. Germline V gives CDR1 SGHVS, CDR2 FNYEAQ. CDR3 loop: CASTRDRLSYEQYF. As DNA, the CDR3 is TGTGCCAGCACCCGGGACAGGCTATCCTACGAGCAGTACTTC. Full variable domain (remainder filled in from reference TRBV7-6 and TRBJ2-7): GAGVSQSPRYKVTKRGQDVALRCDPISGHVSLYWYRQALGQGPEFLTYFNYEAQQDKSGLPNDRFSAERPEGSISTLTIQRTEQRDSAMYRCASTRDRLSYEQYFGPGTRLTVT.